The 24 T cell receptor beta chains given below trace back to one sample, sequenced in a study of regulatory and conventional T cells in RAG deficiency. TCRdb's copy holds only in-frame clones and misses some; the assay was immunoSEQ multiplex PCR. This table holds thousands of clones, just under 85% found once. Conventional CD4+ T cells were sorted from blood as CD25-low CD127-high cells. The sample taken for sequencing was CD4+ effector T cells sorted from blood. These receptors were obtained from a human donor with RAG deficiency presenting as severe combined immunodeficiency.

The V call is TRBV9, the J call TRBJ2-7, with TRBD2 as a possible D gene (6 bases). Germline loops: CDR1 SGDLS, CDR2 YYNGEE. The CDR3 contains 16 residues. V dropped 0 bases and J dropped 3 bases, with 16 bases sitting between them. The CDR3 coding sequence is TGTGCCAGCAGCGTAGGCTCGGGGACTGGTCGCTACGAGCAGTACTTC. It codes for CASSVGSGTGRYEQYF.

This clone was seen a few times. The CDR3 reads CASSGGGPYGYTF. The CDR3 bases are TGTGCCAGCAGCGGAGGGGGCCCCTATGGCTACACCTTC. V and J are TRBV9 and TRBJ1-2; TRBD1 aligns across 7 bases. Germline V gene data show CDR1 as SGDLS and CDR2 as YYNGEE. The CDR3 runs 13 residues. V lost 3 bases, J lost 4 bases, and 3 bases stayed unmatched.

The genes are TRBV7-6 and TRBJ2-7, with D maybe TRBD1 (6 bases). V lost 5 bases and J 1 base, leaving 15 bases between the germline ends. The CDR3 is made up of 15 amino acids. Per the germline V gene, CDR1 is SGHVS and CDR2 is FNYEAQ. CDR3 loop: CASSQIFTGSYEQYF. CDR3 nucleotides: TGTGCCAGCAGCCAAATATTCACAGGGTCCTACGAGCAGTACTTC.

This rearrangement joins TRBV28 to TRBJ1-1; maybe TRBD1 (5 bases). Deletions cut 3 bases from V and 2 bases from J, with 22 bases between. This CDR3 region has 18 residues. Germline V gene data show CDR1 as MDHEN and CDR2 as SYDVKM. DNA for the CDR3: TGTGCCAGCAGTTTGCTGAGGGGCCAGGCGGGGGTTAACACTGAAGCTTTCTTT. This sequence encodes CASSLLRGQAGVNTEAFF.

The rearrangement joins TRBV20-1 to TRBJ1-1; D gene unclear. Germline CDR1 is DFQATT and CDR2 is SNEGSKA (reference sequence). CDR3 length equals 11 residues. V was shortened by 8 bases and J by 3 bases, with 10 bases between the two germline ends. The CDR3 here is CSLGGYTEAFF. The CDR3 DNA reads TGCAGTTTAGGAGGGTACACTGAAGCTTTCTTT.

This clone was seen only once. This chain connects TRBV10-3 to TRBJ2-7, with TRBD1 matching 10 bases. The V and J ends lost 5 bases and 3 bases, in that order; junction bases with no gene match: 4. CDR3 length equals 14 residues. CDR1 is ENHRY, CDR2 SYGVKD, per germline. As DNA, the CDR3 is TGTGCCATCAGTAGACAGGGGGCGGGCTACGAGCAGTACTTC. Its translation is CAISRQGAGYEQYF.

The chain combines TRBV5-1 with TRBJ2-3; D assignment may be TRBD1 or TRBD2 (5 bases each). The V gene's germline CDR1 is SGHRS and CDR2 YFSETQ. The CDR3 loop spans 15 amino acids. V was clipped by 0 bases and J by 8 bases, with 16 bases between them. The CDR3 DNA reads as TGCGCCAGCAGCTTGGGGGGCTACGACGCGGGTACGCAGTATTTT. It encodes CASSLGGYDAGTQYF.

As DNA, the CDR3 is TGTGCCAGCAGCTTTGGCAGCCAAGAGACCCAGTACTTC. Translation: CASSFGSQETQYF. The chain is built from TRBV5-5 and TRBJ2-5; no clear D. This CDR3 spans 13 amino acids. CDR1 is SGHKS, CDR2 YYEKEE, per germline (reference sequence). Trimming stripped 2 bases from V and 1 base from J, with 6 bases between. The full variable domain, with the rest looked up from reference TRBV5-5 and TRBJ2-5, is DAGVTQSPTHLIKTRGQQVTLRCSPISGHKSVSWYQQVLGQGPQFIFQYYEKEERGRGNFPDRFSARQFPNYSSELNVNALLLGDSALYLCASSFGSQETQYFGPGTRLLVL.

The chain combines TRBV10-3 with TRBJ1-6, with D unclear. CDR3 length: 15 amino acids. V lost 6 bases, J lost 11 bases, and 20 bases lay in between. In germline, CDR1 is ENHRY, CDR2 SYGVKD. The CDR3: CAIRATQRTGTPLHF. CDR3 DNA: TGTGCCATCAGGGCGACACAAAGAACTGGTACACCCCTCCACTTT.

The chain is built from TRBV4-2 and TRBJ1-6; D is undetermined. Deletions cut 5 bases from V and 5 bases from J, with 13 bases between. CDR1 LGHNA and CDR2 YNFKEQ come from the germline V gene. This CDR3 region has 15 residues. In DNA form, the CDR3 reads TGTGCCAGCAGCACCATGATCCCCGATAATTCACCCCTCCACTTT. Amino acids: CASSTMIPDNSPLHF.

The chain uses TRBV28 and TRBJ1-1, with 9 bases identical to TRBD1. J lost 3 bases, V lost 5 bases, and 7 bases had no gene match. Germline V gene sequence: CDR1 MDHEN, CDR2 SYDVKM. This CDR3 spans 15 amino acids. CDR3 in DNA: TGTGCCAGCAGTCTTATTCGGACAGGGGACACTGAAGCTTTCTTT. The encoded protein is CASSLIRTGDTEAFF.

The chain is built from TRBV28 and TRBJ2-6, with 7 bases matching TRBD1. Germline V CDR1 and CDR2: MDHEN, SYDVKM. The CDR3 sequence is 16 residues long. V shed 1 base and J 2 bases; nucleotides not matched to a gene: 2. The CDR3 loop is CASSLLQGTGANVLTF. DNA for the CDR3: TGTGCCAGCAGTTTATTACAGGGGACTGGGGCCAACGTCCTGACTTTC.

The chain is built from TRBV7-9 and TRBJ1-2; TRBD1 is a possible D gene (5 bases). The CDR3 consists of 13 residues. Trimming removed 5 bases at V and 4 bases at J, with 11 bases between. Germline V gene lookup returns CDR1 SEHNR and CDR2 FQNEAQ (reference sequence). This CDR3 reads CASSHRMRYGYTF. In nucleotides, the CDR3 is TGTGCCAGCAGCCACAGGATGCGCTATGGCTACACCTTC.

The gene calls are TRBV29-1 and TRBJ2-6, with a weak D call TRBD1 (6 bases). The CDR3 has 16 residues. Germline assignment: CDR1 SQVTM and CDR2 ANQGSEA. Trimming stripped 6 bases from V and 0 bases from J, with 15 bases between. CDR3 nucleotide sequence: TGCAGCGTCCGGGGACAACCTGGCTCTGGGGCCAACGTCCTGACTTTC. Encoded protein: CSVRGQPGSGANVLTF.

This chain uses TRBV1 with TRBJ1-2. TRBV1 is marked as a pseudogene. The CDR3 runs to 17 residues. CDR3 in amino acids: CTSSERCLWRKTYGYTF. CDR3 coding DNA: TGCACCAGCAGTGAGCGATGTTTGTGGCGAAAGACCTATGGCTACACCTTC.

The genes are TRBV19 and TRBJ2-7; D unresolved. The CDR3 extends over 15 amino acids. Looked up from germline, CDR1 is LNHDA and CDR2 is SQIVND (reference sequence). The V gene lost 4 bases and the J gene lost 1 base, with 14 bases spanning the gap. This CDR3 is CASSTIDTFSYEQYF. The CDR3 nucleotides are TGTGCCAGTAGTACCATAGACACGTTTTCCTACGAGCAGTACTTC.

The count of this clone is one. The chain recombines TRBV11-2 with TRBJ2-3; D unresolved. Germline CDR1 reads SGHAT; CDR2 reads FQNNGV. The CDR3 consists of 14 residues. The V and J ends lost 0 bases and 2 bases respectively, with 6 bases between them. Here the CDR3 reads CASSLDHNTDTQYF. CDR3 coding DNA: TGTGCCAGCAGCTTAGATCACAACACAGATACGCAGTATTTT. Variable domain in full (rest from reference TRBV11-2 and TRBJ2-3): EAGVAQSPRYKIIEKRQSVAFWCNPISGHATLYWYQQILGQGPKLLIQFQNNGVVDDSQLPKDRFSAERLKGVDSTLKIQPAKLEDSAVYLCASSLDHNTDTQYFGPGTRLTVL.

The chain recombines TRBV6-6 with TRBJ2-1; TRBD2 agrees at 13 bases. Germline V lookup: CDR1 MNHNY, CDR2 SVGAGI (reference sequence). CDR3 length: 15 amino acids. After removal of 10 bases from V and 3 bases from J, the junction contained 6 bases not matched to a gene. CDR3 loop: CAIRTSGSIYNEQFF. The CDR3 DNA reads as TGTGCCATCCGGACTAGCGGGAGCATCTACAATGAGCAGTTCTTC.

J is TRBJ2-6 and V is TRBV28; 7 bases line up with TRBD1. With V trimmed by 6 bases and J by 0 bases, 5 bases remained unmatched. CDR3 size: 16 residues. The germline V gene encodes CDR1 MDHEN and CDR2 SYDVKM. CDR3 loop: CASRGQDVSGANVLTF. The DNA for the CDR3 is TGTGCCAGCAGAGGACAGGACGTCTCTGGGGCCAACGTCCTGACTTTC.

The genes are TRBV7-2 and TRBJ1-4; D is possibly TRBD1 (5 bases). CDR1 and CDR2 (germline): SGHTA, FQGNSA. The CDR3 spans 14 residues. Trimming cost V 5 bases and J 8 bases, with 15 bases left between them. The CDR3 DNA follows: TGTGCCAGCAGCCAGCGGTCGGGGGAGGAAAAACTGTTTTTT. It codes for CASSQRSGEEKLFF.

The chain has TRBV28 and TRBJ2-7; TRBD2 is a possible D gene (7 bases). The V end lost 4 bases, the J end lost 1 base, and 17 bases lay between the germline ends. The CDR3 contains 16 residues. CDR1 and CDR2 from the germline V gene are MDHEN and SYDVKM. The CDR3 DNA sequence: TGTGCCAGCAGTTCCCACCCGGGGGGCATTTCCTACGAGCAGTACTTC. Its translation: CASSSHPGGISYEQYF. Full variable domain (outside the CDR3, taken from reference TRBV28 and TRBJ2-7): DVKVTQSSRYLVKRTGEKVFLECVQDMDHENMFWYRQDPGLGLRLIYFSYDVKMKEKGDIPEGYSVSREKKERFSLILESASTNQTSMYLCASSSHPGGISYEQYFGPGTRLTVT.

The V gene is TRBV19, the J gene TRBJ2-5; 8 bases are a match to TRBD1. This CDR3 has 14 residues. From germline, CDR1 is LNHDA and CDR2 SQIVND (reference sequence). The V gene end was trimmed by 5 bases and the J gene end by 4 bases; junction bases not matched to a gene: 6. This CDR3 reads CASSLSGGTETQYF. CDR3 DNA: TGTGCCAGTAGTTTGTCAGGGGGCACAGAGACCCAGTACTTC.

The genes are TRBV28 and TRBJ2-3, with D possibly called TRBD1 or TRBD2 (5 bases each). The germline gives CDR1 MDHEN, CDR2 SYDVKM. This CDR3 spans 16 amino acids. The germline V and J ends were trimmed by 5 bases and 2 bases, with 17 bases remaining between them. Written as DNA, the CDR3 is TGTGCCAGCAGTAACCCGGGACGCCAATTCACAGATACGCAGTATTTT. Residues: CASSNPGRQFTDTQYF.

The chain combines TRBV5-4 with TRBJ2-7; 9 nucleotides line up with TRBD1. From germline, CDR1 is SGHNT and CDR2 YYREEE (reference sequence). The junction had 14 bases not matched to a gene; V was cut back by 4 bases and J by 6 bases. CDR3 size: 16 residues. The CDR3 sequence is CASSRVPGQGLGEQYF. CDR3 nucleotide sequence: TGTGCCAGCAGCCGCGTCCCGGGACAGGGACTGGGCGAGCAGTACTTC. Variable domain in full (rest from reference TRBV5-4 and TRBJ2-7): ETGVTQSPTHLIKTRGQQVTLRCSSQSGHNTVSWYQQALGQGPQFIFQYYREEENGRGNFPPRFSGLQFPNYSSELNVNALELDDSALYLCASSRVPGQGLGEQYFGPGTRLTVT.